This TCR beta chain derives from a study of technical replicates of blood from a few donors. Sequenced by immunoSEQ multiplex PCR; TCRdb stores in-frame clones only, minus some. Altogether over 65,000 clones are present, roughly 98% being singletons, with the ten largest covering around 0.15%. The material sequenced was T cells isolated from PBMCs. This clonotype was sampled from a human donor in good health.

The CDR3: CSVVMAVLTDTQYF. CDR3 sequence (DNA): TGCAGCGTTGTGATGGCGGTTCTCACAGATACGCAGTATTTT. The gene calls are TRBV29-1 and TRBJ2-3, with D unresolved. Deletions cut 4 bases from V and 2 bases from J, with 13 bases between. Per germline, CDR1 SQVTM and CDR2 ANQGSEA. The CDR3 is 14 residues long.